This T cell receptor (beta chain) was recovered during a study of blood T cell repertoires in COVID-19. Across the study: COVID-19 samples, acute and convalescent, were from the United States, Italy and Spain.

A word on this clone: Mismatch with germline at one junction end may stem from a read error.

CDR1 SGHAT and CDR2 FQNNGV come from the germline V gene. This CDR3 has 12 residues. Per the study methods: For nucleated cells, counts were estimated from reference gene primer amplification. Some clones are missing from TCRdb's copy, which holds only in-frame ones; the method was immunoSEQ multiplex PCR. That table supplies the V and J calls and clone size; D and trimming were determined from the DNA. Found here are some 240,000 clones, approximately 90% of them singletons; the top ten hold 0.8% to 1%. The sample comprised peripheral blood. The chain combines TRBV11-2 with TRBJ2-7; D not certain. The TCR sequence derives from a man aged 55-75 years with COVID-19, enrolled during active disease. The CDR3 DNA reads as TGTGCCAGCAGCTTAGATGTAGGCCCAGCGCACTTC. Translating it yields CASSLDVGPAHF.